What follows is one T cell receptor beta chain and its context. This record belongs to a study of Ad26.COV2.S vaccination and SARS-CoV-2 variants. As for treatment: around 19 received Ad26.COV2.S at low or high dose, single or two shots; about 5 received placebo; per-sample allocation not given. All samples were drawn on day 63, counting from the first vaccine or placebo injection. An 18-55-year-old adult in Boston served as donor. Trimming removed 4 bases from V and 2 bases from J, with 16 bases in between. CDR1 is SGHTS and CDR2 is YDEGEE in the germline V gene. There are 15 residues in the CDR3. Sequencing was performed with immunoSEQ multiplex PCR; in TCRdb, only in-frame clones are kept and a portion is missing. The sample records around 300,000 clones, approximately 90% being singletons.

This clonotype was obtained from a person aged 18-65 years who received the Ad26.COV2.S COVID-19 vaccine or a placebo. The material sequenced was peripheral blood, taken in a trial of Ad26.COV2.S vaccine versus placebo. This chain links TRBV5-8 with TRBJ2-7; D is uncertain. CDR3 nucleotide sequence: TGTGCCAGCAGCCCGAGGTCCACCCGGACCTACGAGCAGTACTTC. This codes for CASSPRSTRTYEQYF.